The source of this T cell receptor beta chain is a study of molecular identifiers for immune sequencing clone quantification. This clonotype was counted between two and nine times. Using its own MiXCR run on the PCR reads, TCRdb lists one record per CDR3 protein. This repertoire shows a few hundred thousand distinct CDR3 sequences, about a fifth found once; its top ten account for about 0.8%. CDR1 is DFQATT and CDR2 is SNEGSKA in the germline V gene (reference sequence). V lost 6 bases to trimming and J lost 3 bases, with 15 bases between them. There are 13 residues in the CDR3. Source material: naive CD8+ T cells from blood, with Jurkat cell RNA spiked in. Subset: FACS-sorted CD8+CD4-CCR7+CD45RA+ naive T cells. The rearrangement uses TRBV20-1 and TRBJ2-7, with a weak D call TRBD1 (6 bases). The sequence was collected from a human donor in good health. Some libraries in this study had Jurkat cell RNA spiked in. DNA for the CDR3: TGCAGTGCGCTACACAGGGAGAACTACGAGCAGTACTTC. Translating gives CSALHRENYEQYF.